This record covers a single T cell receptor beta chain. The target antigen is unknown. Investigators reverse transcribed all isolated RNA, so they sequenced expressed TCRB transcripts. Sequencing was performed with immunoSEQ multiplex PCR; in TCRdb, only in-frame clones are kept and a portion is missing. The data contain 640,000 or so clones, more than 12% of them singletons. Naive, central memory, regulatory and stem cell-like memory cells within the CD4+ compartment were sorted using CD45RO/CCR7/CD25/CD127/CD95/CD27. Trimming removed 4 bases at V and 5 bases at J, with 14 bases between. Germline V gene lookup returns CDR1 GTSNPN and CDR2 SVGIG (reference sequence). The length of the CDR3 is 14 residues. The data belong to a study of beta chain features in type 1 diabetes. Overall study results and limits: Shorter templates may be favored by PCR, equally so in patients and controls. Significant though moderate, a shortening of TCRB CDR3s appeared in all four CD4+ subsets of Type 1 diabetes patients. There was a possibility that cDNA sequencing over-represented cells with high TCR expression.

The receptor's source is a man aged 18-30 years with type 1 diabetes. Source material: naive CD4+ T cells from blood. The genes are TRBV30 and TRBJ1-4, with D maybe TRBD1 (5 bases). The CDR3 DNA sequence: TGTGCCTGGAAAGGGGCGGCGGGAAATGAAAAACTGTTTTTT. Encoded protein: CAWKGAAGNEKLFF. The whole variable domain, remainder taken from reference TRBV30 and TRBJ1-4, is SQTIHQWPATLVQPVGSPLSLECTVEGTSNPNLYWYRQAAGRGLQLLFYSVGIGQISSEVPQNLSASRPQDRQFILSSKKLLLSDSGFYLCAWKGAAGNEKLFFGSGTQLSVL.